This TCR beta chain was recorded in a study of T cells in Graves' hyperthyroidism and ophthalmopathy. Only a few counts were recorded for this clonotype. RNA transcripts provided the source from which TCR beta CDR3 regions were amplified. Primed by the HTBI set, a first-round RT-PCR was run on the TCR CDR3. TCRdb used MiXCR to reprocess the multiplex PCR reads, holding one entry per CDR3 protein. In the table there are over 700,000 distinct CDR3 sequences, roughly a third of which are singletons. Specimen: blood. The clonotype comes from a woman aged 40 to 50 with Graves' hyperthyroidism.

The CDR3 region has the DNA TGTGCCAGCAGCTTAAAACAGGTGAACACTGAAGCTTTCTTT. Amino acid sequence: CASSLKQVNTEAFF. The rearrangement joins TRBV6-5 to TRBJ1-1; D might be TRBD1 (5 bases). This CDR3 comprises 14 residues. Germline V gives CDR1 MNHEY, CDR2 SVGAGI. The V and J ends lost 6 bases and 0 bases respectively, with 11 bases between them.